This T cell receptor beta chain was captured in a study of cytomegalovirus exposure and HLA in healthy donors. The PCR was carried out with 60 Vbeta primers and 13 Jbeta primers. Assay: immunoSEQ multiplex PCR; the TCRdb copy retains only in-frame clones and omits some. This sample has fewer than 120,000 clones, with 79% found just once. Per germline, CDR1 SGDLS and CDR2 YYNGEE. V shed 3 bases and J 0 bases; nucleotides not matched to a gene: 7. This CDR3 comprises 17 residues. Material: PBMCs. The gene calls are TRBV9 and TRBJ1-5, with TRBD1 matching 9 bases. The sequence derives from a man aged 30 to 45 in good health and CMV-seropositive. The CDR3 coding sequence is TGTGCCAGCAGCGCAGGGACAGGGAGATCTAGCAATCAGCCCCAGCATTTT. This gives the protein CASSAGTGRSSNQPQHF.